This TCR beta chain is from a study of shared clonotypes between healthy human individuals. Germline CDR1 and CDR2: SQVTM and ANQGSEA. This CDR3 is 14 amino acids long. The V and J ends lost 4 bases and 1 base, in that order; junction bases with no gene match: 2. Regarding the study as a whole: Investigators expected sequencing depth to affect clonotype sharing among donors. Blood alone was sampled, and tissue repertoires likely differ.

Generated by immunoSEQ multiplex PCR, the TCRdb table keeps only in-frame clones and is missing some. This sample carries approximately 1,000,000 clones, roughly 80% of them seen once, and the ten largest clones take approximately 0.95%. As for this clone: The antigen remains unidentified.

This TCR was sampled from a man between 18 and 35 years old in good health. Some clones in this sample may be carry-over from other donors' samples. What was sequenced was memory CD4+ T cells from PBMCs. Regarding subset: CD45RA-negative fraction. The chain links TRBV29-1 to TRBJ2-3, with 10 bases that match TRBD2. CDR3 amino acids: CSVVAGGRTDTQYF. The CDR3 coding sequence is TGCAGCGTTGTAGCGGGAGGCCGCACAGATACGCAGTATTTT.